This is a list of T cell receptor beta chains from one sample in a study of T-cell reconstitution after alpha-beta-depleted transplantation in children. TCRdb processed the PCR reads anew with MiXCR; each CDR3 protein has one entry. The data hold around 410,000 distinct CDR3 sequences, with under 13% observed a single time. The sequenced sample was PBMCs from the stem cell graft donor, obtained from the stem cell graft. The receptor source for this set is a human donor who donated a stem cell graft to a child with acute myeloid leukemia. CDR3s include the opening cysteine and the closing phenylalanine or tryptophan. Each record gives: J gene, D gene, V gene, clone size, CDR3 DNA, CDR3 protein. D genes are given only for firm matches. Clone size, where shown, is once, few, many, or a class for clones that have expanded.

TRBJ2-1	-	TRBV10-3	few	TGTGCCATCAGTGGCCAAACGAAAGACTACAATGAGCAGTTCTTC	CAISGQTKDYNEQFF
TRBJ2-5	TRBD1	TRBV12-3/TRBV12-4	-	TGTGCCAGCAGTCCCGACAGGGGGGAAGAGACCCAGTACTTC	CASSPDRGEETQYF
TRBJ1-1	-	TRBV3-1	few	TGTGCCAGCAGCCAAGGAGGGGGGGCTGAAGCTTTCTTT	CASSQGGGAEAFF
TRBJ1-2	-	TRBV9	-	TGTGCCAGCAGCCTACGAGGCATCTACACCTTC	CASSLRGIYTF
TRBJ2-5	TRBD1	TRBV4-1	few	TGCGCCAGCAGCCAAGTTTGGACAGGGGTTGAGACCCAGTACTTC	CASSQVWTGVETQYF
TRBJ1-1	-	TRBV5-1	-	TGCGCCAGCAGCCCCGTGAGGGGGTACACTGAAGCTTTCTTT	CASSPVRGYTEAFF
TRBJ2-5	TRBD2	TRBV5-1	few	TGCGCCAGCAGCTCATCGACTAGCGGGAGGGGCGAGACCCAGTACTTC	CASSSSTSGRGETQYF
TRBJ1-2	TRBD1	TRBV27	-	TGTGCCAGCAGTCGGGAGACAGGGGTCGGAGGCTACACCTTC	CASSRETGVGGYTF
TRBJ1-3	-	TRBV5-1	few	TGCGCCAGCAGTCCCCCCGCTGGAAACACCATATATTTT	CASSPPAGNTIYF
TRBJ2-1	TRBD1	TRBV7-2	-	TGTGCCAGCACCAGGGGGACAATAACAACCTACAATGAGCAGTTCTTC	CASTRGTITTYNEQFF
TRBJ2-3	-	TRBV20-1	-	TGCAGTGCTAGAGACCCCCGCCGGACAGATACGCAGTATTTT	CSARDPRRTDTQYF
TRBJ2-1	TRBD2	TRBV5-1	-	TGCGCCAGCAGCTTGGCCGGGACTAGCGGGTCTGGCGGTGAGCAGTTCTTC	CASSLAGTSGSGGEQFF
TRBJ2-5	TRBD2	TRBV7-9	-	TGTGCCAGCAGCGTCGATCTAGCGGCACAAGAGACCCAGTACTTC	CASSVDLAAQETQYF
TRBJ2-1	TRBD1	TRBV29-1	few	TGCAGCGGTCTGACAGGGGGGAACTCCTACAATGAGCAGTTCTTC	CSGLTGGNSYNEQFF
TRBJ2-2	-	TRBV20-1	many	TGCAGTGCGATGCAGGGAGGCACCGGGGAGCTGTTTTTT	CSAMQGGTGELFF
TRBJ2-5	-	TRBV6-1	many	TGTGCCAGCAGTGTTGGGGGTAGGGGACAAGAGACCCAGTACTTC	CASSVGGRGQETQYF
TRBJ2-7	TRBD2	TRBV6-2/TRBV6-3	-	TGTGCCAGCAGTACTACTAGCGGCAATTCCTACGAGCAGTACTTC	CASSTTSGNSYEQYF
TRBJ2-7	TRBD2	TRBV6-5	-	TGTGCCAGCAGTTTCGGACTAGCTGCCGAGCAGTACTTC	CASSFGLAAEQYF
TRBJ2-7	-	TRBV4-2	few	TGTGCCAGCAGCCAAGATTTCGAAGATCACGAGCAGTACTTC	CASSQDFEDHEQYF
TRBJ2-5	-	TRBV12-3/TRBV12-4	few	TGTGCCAGCAGTTTCGTGGGGGTTAAACAAGAGACCCAGTACTTC	CASSFVGVKQETQYF
TRBJ2-5	TRBD1	TRBV7-2	many	TGTGCCAGCAGCTTCTCACAGGGGGGAGAGACCCAGTACTTC	CASSFSQGGETQYF
TRBJ2-2	-	TRBV12-3/TRBV12-4	-	TGTGCCAGCAGTGGGGACATATCGAACACCGGGGAGCTGTTTTTT	CASSGDISNTGELFF
TRBJ1-1	-	TRBV7-2	many	TGTGCCACCGGGGACGTGGCGGTTGCTTTCTTT	CATGDVAVAFF
TRBJ2-2	-	TRBV7-2	few	TGTGCCAGCAGCTTAGTAAGCTCCGGGGAGCTGTTTTTT	CASSLVSSGELFF
TRBJ2-1	-	TRBV3-1	-	TGTGCCAGCAGCCAAGGGGGACGGGGCATCAATGAGCAGTTCTTC	CASSQGGRGINEQFF
TRBJ2-7	-	TRBV12-3/TRBV12-4	few	TGTGCCAGCTCCGGGGTTACGAGCTCCTACGAGCAGTACTTC	CASSGVTSSYEQYF
TRBJ1-5	-	TRBV19	-	TGTGCCAGTAGTATGTTAAGCCCCGGTCAGCCCCAGCATTTT	CASSMLSPGQPQHF
TRBJ2-5	TRBD1	TRBV19	-	TGTGCCAGTAGTCCCCTGGGGACAGGGGGCGAGACCCAGTGCTTC	CASSPLGTGGETQCF